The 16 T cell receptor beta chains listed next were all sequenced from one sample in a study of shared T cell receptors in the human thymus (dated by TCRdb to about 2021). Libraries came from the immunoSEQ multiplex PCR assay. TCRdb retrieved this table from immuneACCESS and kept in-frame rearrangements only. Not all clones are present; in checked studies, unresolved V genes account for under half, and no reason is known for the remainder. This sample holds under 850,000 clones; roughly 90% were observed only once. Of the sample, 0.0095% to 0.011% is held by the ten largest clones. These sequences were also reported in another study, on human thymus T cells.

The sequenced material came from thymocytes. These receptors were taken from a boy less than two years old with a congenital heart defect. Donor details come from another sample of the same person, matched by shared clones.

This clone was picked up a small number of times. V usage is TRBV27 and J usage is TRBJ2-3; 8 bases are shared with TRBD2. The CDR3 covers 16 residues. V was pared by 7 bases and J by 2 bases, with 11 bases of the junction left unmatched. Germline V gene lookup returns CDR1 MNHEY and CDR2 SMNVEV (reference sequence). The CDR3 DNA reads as TGTGCCAGCAAAACTCTAGCGGGTGGAACCACAGATACGCAGTATTTT. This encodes CASKTLAGGTTDTQYF.

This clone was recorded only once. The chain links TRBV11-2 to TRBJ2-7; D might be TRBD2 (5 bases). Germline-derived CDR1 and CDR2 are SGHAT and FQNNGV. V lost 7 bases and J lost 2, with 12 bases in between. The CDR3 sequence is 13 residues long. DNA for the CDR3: TGTGCCAGCACCAAGGCCGGGACCTACGAGCAGTACTTC. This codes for CASTKAGTYEQYF.

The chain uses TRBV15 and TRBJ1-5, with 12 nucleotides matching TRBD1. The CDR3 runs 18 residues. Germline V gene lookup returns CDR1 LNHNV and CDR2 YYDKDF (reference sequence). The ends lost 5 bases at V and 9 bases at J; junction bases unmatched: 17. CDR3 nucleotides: TGTGCCACCAGCGGTTCTCCGGGACAGGGGGCACCCTCTCGGCCCCAGCATTTT. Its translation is CATSGSPGQGAPSRPQHF.

In nucleotides, the CDR3 is TGTGCCAGCAGTCGGACTAGCGGGAAACAGCAGTACTTC. Its translation: CASSRTSGKQQYF. The chain couples TRBV27 to TRBJ2-7, with TRBD2 identical over 12 bases. Losses at the gene ends were 5 bases for V and 8 bases for J; bases not matched to a gene: 4. This CDR3 region has 13 residues. The germline gives CDR1 MNHEY, CDR2 SMNVEV (reference sequence).

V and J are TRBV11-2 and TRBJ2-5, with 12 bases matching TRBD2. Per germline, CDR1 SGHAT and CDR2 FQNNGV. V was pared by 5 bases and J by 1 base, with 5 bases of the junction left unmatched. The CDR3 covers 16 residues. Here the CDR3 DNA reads TGTGCCAGCAGCCGTACTAGCGGGAGGCTCCAAGAGACCCAGTACTTC. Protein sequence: CASSRTSGRLQETQYF.

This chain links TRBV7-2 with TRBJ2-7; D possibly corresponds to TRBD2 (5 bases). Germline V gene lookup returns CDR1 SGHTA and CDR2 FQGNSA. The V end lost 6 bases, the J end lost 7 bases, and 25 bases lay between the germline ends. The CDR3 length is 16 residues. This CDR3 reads CASRRSGGPISGEQYF. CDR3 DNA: TGTGCCAGCAGAAGATCAGGAGGCCCAATATCGGGGGAGCAGTACTTC.

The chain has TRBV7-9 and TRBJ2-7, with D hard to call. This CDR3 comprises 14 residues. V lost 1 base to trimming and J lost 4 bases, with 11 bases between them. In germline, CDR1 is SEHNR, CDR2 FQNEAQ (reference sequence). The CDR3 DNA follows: TGTGCCAGCAGCTTAGGGGCCCTTTCATACGAGCAGTACTTC. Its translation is CASSLGALSYEQYF.

DNA of the CDR3: TGTGCCAGCATCGCGACTAGCGGGAGAACGCGCCCTTCCTCCGAGCAGTACTTC. Protein product: CASIATSGRTRPSSEQYF. The genes are TRBV21-1 and TRBJ2-7; TRBD2 is taken as the D call from the table, unchecked against the DNA. TRBV21-1 is deemed a pseudogene. This CDR3 has 18 amino acids.

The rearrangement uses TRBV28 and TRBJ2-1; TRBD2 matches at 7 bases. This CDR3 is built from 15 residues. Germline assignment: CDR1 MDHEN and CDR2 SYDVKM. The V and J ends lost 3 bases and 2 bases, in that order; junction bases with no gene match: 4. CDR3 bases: TGTGCCAGCAGTTTTAAAGCGGGGACCTACAATGAGCAGTTCTTC. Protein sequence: CASSFKAGTYNEQFF.

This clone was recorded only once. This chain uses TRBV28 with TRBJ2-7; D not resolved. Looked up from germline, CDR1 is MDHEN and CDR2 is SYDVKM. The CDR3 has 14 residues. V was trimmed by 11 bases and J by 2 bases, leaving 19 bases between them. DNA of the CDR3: TGTGCCGCGAGACCTGGATTTACTACCTACGAGCAGTACTTC. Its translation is CAARPGFTTYEQYF.

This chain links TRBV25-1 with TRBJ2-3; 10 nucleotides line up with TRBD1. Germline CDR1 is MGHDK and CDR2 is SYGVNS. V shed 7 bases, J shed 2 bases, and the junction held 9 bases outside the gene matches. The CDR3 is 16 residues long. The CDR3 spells CASISTGTGDTDTQYF. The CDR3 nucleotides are TGTGCCAGCATCTCCACCGGGACAGGGGACACAGATACGCAGTATTTT.

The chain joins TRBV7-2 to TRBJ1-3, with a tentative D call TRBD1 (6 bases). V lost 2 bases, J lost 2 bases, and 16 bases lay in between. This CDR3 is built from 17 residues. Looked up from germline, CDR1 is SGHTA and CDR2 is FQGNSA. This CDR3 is CASSLPPGTTAGNTIYF. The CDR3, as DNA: TGTGCCAGCAGCTTACCCCCCGGGACAACTGCTGGAAACACCATATATTTT.

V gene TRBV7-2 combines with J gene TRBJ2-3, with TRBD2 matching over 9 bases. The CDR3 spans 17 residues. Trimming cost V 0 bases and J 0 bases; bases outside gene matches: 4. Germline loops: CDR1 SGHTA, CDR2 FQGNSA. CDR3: CASSLAWTSDSTDTQYF. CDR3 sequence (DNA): TGTGCCAGCAGCTTAGCGTGGACTAGCGATAGCACAGATACGCAGTATTTT.

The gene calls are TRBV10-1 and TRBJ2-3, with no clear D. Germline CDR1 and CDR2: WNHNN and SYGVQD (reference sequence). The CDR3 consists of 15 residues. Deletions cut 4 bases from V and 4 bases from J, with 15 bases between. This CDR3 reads CASSAPWVRADTQYF. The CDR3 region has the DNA TGCGCCAGCAGTGCCCCCTGGGTTCGGGCAGATACGCAGTATTTT.

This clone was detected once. In DNA, the CDR3 is TGTGCCAGCAGCTTGGGGGGGCACGAGCAGTACTTC. Translation gives CASSLGGHEQYF. The rearrangement joins TRBV11-3 to TRBJ2-7; TRBD2 might be the D (7 bases). V lost 3 bases, J lost 5 bases, and 8 bases lay in between. Germline loops: CDR1 SGHNT, CDR2 YENEEA. The length of the CDR3 is 12 residues.

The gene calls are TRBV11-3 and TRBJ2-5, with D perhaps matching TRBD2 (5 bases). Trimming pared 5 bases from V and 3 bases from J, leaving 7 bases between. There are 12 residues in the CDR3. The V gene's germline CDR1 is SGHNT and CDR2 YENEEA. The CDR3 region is CASSLSEETQYF. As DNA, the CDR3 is TGTGCCAGCAGCCTTAGCGAAGAGACCCAGTACTTC.